These T cell receptor beta chains were read from a single sample in a study of monozygotic twins with inflammatory bowel disease. TCRdb derives one entry per CDR3 protein from the 5' RACE reads, leaving out DNA. In all, the sample yields 330,000 or so distinct CDR3 sequences. Sequences were obtained from blood. The receptors were sampled from a human donor with ulcerative colitis or Crohn's disease, or a healthy co-twin of an affected twin (not recorded which). Both conserved end residues are part of each CDR3.

J: TRBJ2-3
V: TRBV11-2
CDR3: CASSLGVAGAADTQYF

J: TRBJ2-7
V: TRBV12-3/TRBV12-4
CDR3: CASSLSGREAYEQYF

J: TRBJ2-5
V: TRBV11-2
CDR3: CASSLVTGTAQETQYF

J: TRBJ1-5
V: TRBV7-8
CDR3: CASSLGKGTQPQHF

J: TRBJ2-6
V: TRBV7-2
CDR3: CASSLAGGSSGANVLTF

J: TRBJ2-2
V: TRBV6-5
CDR3: CASSYALGELFF

J: TRBJ1-3
V: TRBV7-3
CDR3: CASSSHRGADTIYF

J: TRBJ2-7
V: TRBV5-6
CDR3: CASSLGVTEQYF

J: TRBJ1-4
V: TRBV19
CDR3: CASRLGSTNEKLFF

J: TRBJ1-1
V: TRBV19
CDR3: CASSVLQGRSNSNTEAFF

J: TRBJ2-3
V: TRBV3-1
CDR3: CASSLGGGTTQYF

J: TRBJ1-3
V: TRBV12-3/TRBV12-4
CDR3: CASSKSGNTIYF

J: TRBJ2-1
V: TRBV7-3
CDR3: CASSFGREDEQFF

J: TRBJ2-5
V: TRBV5-1
CDR3: CASSFYSGSALTETQYF

J: TRBJ2-1
V: TRBV5-4
CDR3: CASGTSGGRDEQFF

J: TRBJ1-2
V: TRBV6-9
CDR3: CASSYDRDNYGYTF

J: TRBJ2-1
V: TRBV11-3
CDR3: CASSLGGMTYNEQFF

J: TRBJ2-7
V: TRBV29-1
CDR3: CSVGGLAGEYEQYF

J: TRBJ2-1
V: TRBV12-5
CDR3: CASLGTSQQWEQFF

J: TRBJ2-4
V: TRBV12-3/TRBV12-4
CDR3: CASSSPAGVQNIQYF

J: TRBJ1-2
V: TRBV7-2
CDR3: CASSSGQWGYTF

J: TRBJ1-5
V: TRBV7-2
CDR3: CASSADRSYQPQHF

J: TRBJ2-7
V: TRBV7-9
CDR3: CASSPPTSGVFYEQYF

J: TRBJ2-7
V: TRBV20-1
CDR3: CSAGQGAQTYEQYF

J: TRBJ2-5
V: TRBV6-5
CDR3: CASSPHRGETQYF

J: TRBJ1-2
V: TRBV28
CDR3: CASRIGAGYGYTF

J: TRBJ2-5
V: TRBV13
CDR3: CASSRPGTGGGTQYF

J: TRBJ2-7
V: TRBV3-1
CDR3: CASSYGPSEQYF

J: TRBJ2-6
V: TRBV15
CDR3: CATSGSGTGSAGANVLTF

J: TRBJ2-7
V: TRBV5-1
CDR3: CASSGTAGSYEQYF

J: TRBJ2-1
V: TRBV29-1
CDR3: CSVVLPRGGSYNEQFF

J: TRBJ2-1
V: TRBV6-2/TRBV6-3
CDR3: CASRRDGPYNEQFF

J: TRBJ2-1
V: TRBV18
CDR3: CASSPPMGIPGNEQFF

J: TRBJ2-7
V: TRBV5-5
CDR3: CASSLPGFYEQYF

J: TRBJ1-5
V: TRBV7-2
CDR3: CASSLEGANQPQHF

J: TRBJ2-5
V: TRBV5-1
CDR3: CASRQGANEETQYF

J: TRBJ1-5
V: TRBV18
CDR3: CASSPPLGQPQHF

J: TRBJ2-2
V: TRBV10-3
CDR3: CAIRRQGETGELFF

J: TRBJ2-7
V: TRBV7-9
CDR3: CASSGRWGNYEQYF

J: TRBJ2-5
V: TRBV28
CDR3: CASSTGLAGMGFEFGETQYF

J: TRBJ2-7
V: TRBV7-8
CDR3: CASSLLIRGSYEQYF

J: TRBJ1-2
V: TRBV12-3/TRBV12-4
CDR3: CASSPHLNYGYTF

J: TRBJ1-1
V: TRBV29-1
CDR3: CSVGWGRGEAFF

J: TRBJ1-5
V: TRBV10-3
CDR3: CAISEYSEGGNQPQHF